The 25 T cell receptor beta chains below all came from one sample that was sequenced in a study of technical replicates of blood from several donors. Sequenced by immunoSEQ multiplex PCR; TCRdb stores in-frame clones only, minus some. The profile shows under 100,000 clones, 90% to 96% of them singletons. The sequenced sample was T cells isolated from PBMCs. The receptors derive from a human donor in good health.

The rearrangement uses TRBV27 and TRBJ1-4; 7 positions match TRBD1. CDR3 length: 16 residues. The germline gives CDR1 MNHEY, CDR2 SMNVEV (reference sequence). V lost 6 bases and J lost 6; bases outside the gene matches: 13. CDR3 sequence reads: CASSKRGPGRDEKLFF. The CDR3 DNA sequence: TGTGCCAGCAGCAAAAGGGGGCCCGGGAGGGATGAAAAACTGTTTTTT.

The genes are TRBV18 and TRBJ2-1, with TRBD2 matching over 9 bases. CDR3 length: 13 residues. Per germline, CDR1 KGHSH and CDR2 LQKENI. The V and J ends lost 6 bases and 9 bases, in that order; junction bases with no gene match: 6. Here the CDR3 DNA reads TGTGCCAGCTCTCGACTAGCGGACATTGAGCAGTTCTTC. The encoded protein is CASSRLADIEQFF.

The chain carries TRBV6-6 and TRBJ2-7, with D possibly being TRBD1 (6 bases). This CDR3 has 12 residues. Looked up from germline, CDR1 is MNHNY and CDR2 is SVGAGI (reference sequence). Trimming left V 5 bases short and J 7 bases short, with 12 bases between. DNA for the CDR3: TGTGCCAGCAGTAGAACAGGGCCGGAGCAGTACTTC. Amino acid sequence: CASSRTGPEQYF.

DNA of the CDR3: TGTGCCAGCTCGACACTTTCTGGGGCCAACGTCCTGACTTTC. This translates into CASSTLSGANVLTF. The chain combines TRBV28 with TRBJ2-6; unclear D gene. Germline V gives CDR1 MDHEN, CDR2 SYDVKM. V was cut by 8 bases and J by 1 base, with 9 bases left in between. The CDR3 spans 14 residues.

The J gene is TRBJ2-7, the V gene TRBV7-2; TRBD2 matches 9 bases. The CDR3 loop spans 18 amino acids. The V and J ends lost 0 bases and 2 bases, in that order; junction bases with no gene match: 11. Germline values: CDR1 SGHTA, CDR2 FQGNSA. Written as DNA, the CDR3 is TGTGCCAGCAGCTTAGCGCCAGGGATTGCGGGAGGGCCCTACGAGCAGTACTTC. Translating it yields CASSLAPGIAGGPYEQYF.

The chain joins TRBV2 to TRBJ2-7, with TRBD2 matching 7 bases. The CDR3 runs to 14 residues. Germline V gives CDR1 SNHLY, CDR2 FYNNEI. V shed 8 bases, J shed 6 bases, and the junction held 13 bases outside the gene matches. The CDR3 DNA follows: TGTGCCAGCCTCGGGGGTTCGGGGGGTGGCGAGCAGTACTTC. This encodes CASLGGSGGGEQYF.

This clone was seen only once. The rearrangement links TRBV19 to TRBJ1-5; TRBD1 agrees at 7 bases. V lost 7 bases, J lost 0 bases, and 12 bases stayed unmatched. CDR1 is LNHDA and CDR2 is SQIVND in the germline V gene (reference sequence). The CDR3 consists of 17 residues. In nucleotides, the CDR3 is TGTGCCAGTACCAATGAGGACAGGACATTTAGCAATCAGCCCCAGCATTTT. It codes for CASTNEDRTFSNQPQHF.

The genes are TRBV18 and TRBJ2-5; D gene ambiguous. Germline V gene sequence: CDR1 KGHSH, CDR2 LQKENI. Trimming left V 3 bases short and J 1 base short, with 3 bases between. CDR3 size: 12 residues. This chain's CDR3 is CASSPGQETQYF. The CDR3 DNA reads TGTGCCAGCTCACCCGGCCAAGAGACCCAGTACTTC.

J is TRBJ2-1 and V is TRBV2; the D gene is possibly TRBD1 (5 bases). The V end was cut by 8 bases, the J end by 2 bases, with 10 bases between. CDR1 is SNHLY, CDR2 FYNNEI, per germline. The CDR3 spans 13 residues. In DNA, the CDR3 is TGTGCCAGCGCAGGGTTTACCTACAATGAGCAGTTCTTC. Translation gives CASAGFTYNEQFF.

The V call is TRBV19, the J call TRBJ2-1; TRBD2 matches 7 bases. Per the germline V gene, CDR1 is LNHDA and CDR2 is SQIVND (reference sequence). The CDR3 contains 14 residues. V gave up 2 bases and J gave up 7 bases; unmatched junction bases: 5. CDR3 sequence (DNA): TGTGCCAGTAGTATAAGCGGGATAGTGAATGAGCAGTTCTTC. It codes for CASSISGIVNEQFF.

This clone has a single count. The chain carries TRBV4-2 and TRBJ1-5, with no clear D. V lost 0 bases and J 0 bases, leaving 6 bases between the germline ends. The CDR3 runs 15 residues. CDR1 LGHNA and CDR2 YNFKEQ come from the germline V gene. The CDR3 region is CASSQERASNQPQHF. The CDR3 nucleotides read TGTGCCAGCAGCCAAGAGCGTGCTAGCAATCAGCCCCAGCATTTT.

V is TRBV5-1 and J is TRBJ1-4; 10 bases fit TRBD1. The junction had 2 bases not matched to a gene; V was cut back by 4 bases and J by 5 bases. This CDR3 has 14 amino acids. Germline V gives CDR1 SGHRS, CDR2 YFSETQ. The CDR3 bases are TGCGCCAGCAGCCCGGGACAGGGGAATGAAAAACTGTTTTTT. Translated: CASSPGQGNEKLFF. Using reference TRBV5-1 and TRBJ1-4 for the parts outside the CDR3, the full variable domain is KAGVTQTPRYLIKTRGQQVTLSCSPISGHRSVSWYQQTPGQGLQFLFEYFSETQRNKGNFPGRFSGRQFSNSRSEMNVSTLELGDSALYLCASSPGQGNEKLFFGSGTQLSVL.

J is TRBJ1-5 and V is TRBV28, with 10 bases fitting TRBD1. This CDR3 has 15 residues. Germline lookup yields CDR1 MDHEN and CDR2 SYDVKM. V shed 4 bases, J shed 4 bases, and the junction held 4 bases outside the gene matches. Written as DNA, the CDR3 is TGTGCCAGCAGTTCCGGGACAGGGGTGAATCAGCCCCAGCATTTT. This gives the protein CASSSGTGVNQPQHF.

J is TRBJ1-1 and V is TRBV11-3; no clear D gene. Germline CDR1 SGHNT, CDR2 YENEEA. V lost 5 bases and J lost 4, with 17 bases in between. The CDR3 loop spans 15 amino acids. DNA for the CDR3: TGTGCCAGCAGCCCCTTCGGGGAAGGTCGCACTGAAGCTTTCTTT. It specifies CASSPFGEGRTEAFF. Supplemented by reference TRBV11-3 and TRBJ1-1, the full variable domain reads EAGVVQSPRYKIIEKKQPVAFWCNPISGHNTLYWYLQNLGQGPELLIRYENEEAVDDSQLPKDRFSAERLKGVDSTLKIQPAELGDSAVYLCASSPFGEGRTEAFFGQGTRLTVV.

V is TRBV4-1 and J is TRBJ2-5, with D tentatively TRBD1 (5 bases). Germline values: CDR1 MGHRA, CDR2 YSYEKL. The V end was cut by 1 base, the J end by 1 base, with 10 bases between. This CDR3 region has 15 residues. CDR3 loop: CASSQASRAQETQYF. DNA for the CDR3: TGCGCCAGCAGCCAAGCTTCCAGGGCCCAAGAGACCCAGTACTTC.

Only a few counts were recorded for this clone. The CDR3 nucleotides are TGCGCCAGCAGCCCGGGGACAGGGCGGCACACTGAAGCTTTCTTT. Residues: CASSPGTGRHTEAFF. The V and J genes are TRBV5-1 and TRBJ1-1; 9 bases are a match to TRBD1. The germline V gene has CDR1 SGHRS and CDR2 YFSETQ. The CDR3 extends over 15 amino acids. J lost 3 bases, V lost 4 bases, and 7 bases had no gene match.

The chain uses TRBV7-9 and TRBJ2-3, with D possibly TRBD2 on 6 matching bases. The CDR3 covers 13 residues. Looked up from germline, CDR1 is SEHNR and CDR2 is FQNEAQ (reference sequence). Deletions cut 9 bases from V and 1 base from J, with 11 bases between. CDR3 DNA: TGTGCCAGGAGCGGGCCTGGCACAGATACGCAGTATTTT. Translating it yields CARSGPGTDTQYF.

The V gene is TRBV18, the J gene TRBJ2-1, with D unresolved. This CDR3 has 13 amino acids. Between the trimmed V and J ends, which lost 0 bases and 7 bases, there was a span of 7 bases. Germline V gives CDR1 KGHSH, CDR2 LQKENI. CDR3 DNA: TGTGCCAGCTCACCACCGGCGCGGAATGAGCAGTTCTTC. It encodes CASSPPARNEQFF.

The chain has TRBV19 and TRBJ2-5; 7 bases match TRBD1. This CDR3 contains 15 residues. With 4 bases clipped from V and 2 bases from J, the junction kept 7 bases outside the gene matches. The germline CDR1 and CDR2 sequences are LNHDA and SQIVND (reference sequence). CDR3 sequence reads: CASSRNGTVQETQYF. The CDR3 bases are TGTGCCAGTAGTAGAAACGGGACAGTTCAAGAGACCCAGTACTTC.

V and J are TRBV9 and TRBJ1-2; the D is unclear. The CDR3 is made up of 12 amino acids. Trimming shortened V by 3 bases and J by 8 bases, and 11 bases separated the two germline ends. From germline, CDR1 is SGDLS and CDR2 YYNGEE. The CDR3 nucleotides read TGTGCCAGCAGCGCGGGGTTTGTCGGCTACACCTTC. Translated, it gives CASSAGFVGYTF.

The chain recombines TRBV6-6 with TRBJ1-2; 9 bases map to TRBD1. This CDR3 region has 16 residues. Germline loops: CDR1 MNHNY, CDR2 SVGAGI (reference sequence). V dropped 2 bases and J dropped 2; count of bases not matched to a gene: 6. CDR3 region: CASSYPRTGVNYGYTF. In DNA form, the CDR3 reads TGTGCCAGCAGTTACCCAAGGACAGGGGTAAACTATGGCTACACCTTC.

The chain couples TRBV5-4 to TRBJ2-5; D is unclear. The CDR3 covers 13 residues. V was pared by 6 bases and J by 3 bases, with 12 bases between. Germline V CDR1 and CDR2: SGHNT, YYREEE (reference sequence). Here the CDR3 reads CASTPPGEETQYF. In DNA form, the CDR3 reads TGTGCCAGCACCCCTCCGGGTGAAGAGACCCAGTACTTC.

The V call is TRBV7-7, the J call TRBJ2-7; tentatively, D is TRBD2 (5 bases). Germline V gene data show CDR1 as SSHAT and CDR2 as FNYEAQ (reference sequence). The ends were cut back, 0 bases at V and 3 bases at J, with 9 bases in the middle. The CDR3 has 14 amino acids. The CDR3 sequence: CASSLALGNYEQYF. Written as DNA, the CDR3 is TGTGCCAGCAGCTTAGCACTAGGGAACTACGAGCAGTACTTC.

The chain has TRBV11-2 and TRBJ1-4, with 7 bases that match TRBD1. The V and J ends lost 4 bases and 7 bases, in that order; junction bases with no gene match: 12. Germline V CDR1 and CDR2: SGHAT, FQNNGV. The CDR3 spans 16 residues. The DNA of the CDR3 is TGTGCCAGCAGCTCGCTACAGGGGAGAATCGGTGAAAAACTGTTTTTT. This encodes CASSSLQGRIGEKLFF.

This sequence joins TRBV4-1 and TRBJ2-5; the D is unclear. Germline values: CDR1 MGHRA, CDR2 YSYEKL. Trimming pared 2 bases from V and 1 base from J, leaving 11 bases between. The CDR3 has 15 amino acids. CDR3 in amino acids: CASSQLPQAQETQYF. The CDR3 nucleotides are TGCGCCAGCAGCCAACTACCTCAAGCCCAAGAGACCCAGTACTTC.